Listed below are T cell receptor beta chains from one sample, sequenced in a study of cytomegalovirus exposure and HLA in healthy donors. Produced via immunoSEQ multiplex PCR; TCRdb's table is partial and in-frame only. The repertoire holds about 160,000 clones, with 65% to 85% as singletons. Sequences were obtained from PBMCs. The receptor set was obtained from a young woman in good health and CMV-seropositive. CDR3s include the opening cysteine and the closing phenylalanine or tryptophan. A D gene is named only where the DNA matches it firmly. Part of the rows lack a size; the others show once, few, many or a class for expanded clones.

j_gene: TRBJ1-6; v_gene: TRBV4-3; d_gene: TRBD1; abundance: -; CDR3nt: TGCGCCAGCAGCCAAGTTCCGGGACAGTTAAATTCACCCCTCCACTTT; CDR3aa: CASSQVPGQLNSPLHF
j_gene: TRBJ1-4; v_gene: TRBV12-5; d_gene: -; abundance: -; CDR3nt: TGTGCTAGTGGTTGGATAGTGAGGCAGCCTGAAAAACTGTTTTTT; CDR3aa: CASGWIVRQPEKLFF
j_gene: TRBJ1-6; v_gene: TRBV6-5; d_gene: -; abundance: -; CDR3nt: TGTGCCAGCAGTTACTTAGGGAGACATAGTTCACCCCTCCACTTT; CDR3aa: CASSYLGRHSSPLHF
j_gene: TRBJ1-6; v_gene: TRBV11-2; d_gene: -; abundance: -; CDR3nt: TGTGCCAGCAGTCGGGACGGGAGGGGGTTCTCCTATAATTCACCCCTCCACTTT; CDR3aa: CASSRDGRGFSYNSPLHF
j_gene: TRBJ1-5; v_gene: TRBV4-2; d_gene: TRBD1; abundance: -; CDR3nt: TGTGCCAGCAGCGGAGGGACAGGGTATAATCAGCCCCAGCATTTT; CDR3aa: CASSGGTGYNQPQHF
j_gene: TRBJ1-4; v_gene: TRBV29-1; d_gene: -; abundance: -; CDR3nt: TGCAACGCCCTAGAAGGGGCAACTAATGAAAAACTGTTTTTT; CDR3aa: CNALEGATNEKLFF
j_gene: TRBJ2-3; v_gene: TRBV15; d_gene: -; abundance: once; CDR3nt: TGTGCCACCAGCAGCAGGGAAGATACGCAGTATTTT; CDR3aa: CATSSREDTQYF
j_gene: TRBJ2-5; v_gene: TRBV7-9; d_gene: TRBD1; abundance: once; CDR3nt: TGTGCCAGCAGCCCCGTCAGGGGGGAGACCCAGTACTTC; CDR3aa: CASSPVRGETQYF
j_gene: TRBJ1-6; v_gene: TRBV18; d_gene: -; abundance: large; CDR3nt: TGTGCCAGCTCACCATACAGGGTTTATAATTCACCCCTCCACTTT; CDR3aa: CASSPYRVYNSPLHF
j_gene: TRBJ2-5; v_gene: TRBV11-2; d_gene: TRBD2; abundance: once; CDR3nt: TGTGCCAGCAGCTGGCGGGGGGCCCTTATCCAAGAGACCCAGTACTTC; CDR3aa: CASSWRGALIQETQYF
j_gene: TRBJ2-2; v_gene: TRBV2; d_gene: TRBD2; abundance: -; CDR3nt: TGTGCCAGCAGTGGGGGCGGGGGGGCCTTTACCGGGGAGCTGTTTTTT; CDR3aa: CASSGGGGAFTGELFF
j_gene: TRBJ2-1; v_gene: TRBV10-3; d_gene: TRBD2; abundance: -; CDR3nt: TGTGCCATCAGTGGTAGCGGGGGAGACTATTACAATGAGCAGTTCTTC; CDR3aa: CAISGSGGDYYNEQFF
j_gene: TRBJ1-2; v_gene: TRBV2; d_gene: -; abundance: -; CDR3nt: TGTGCCAGCAGTGAATGGGGGGGCGACTATGGCTACACCTTC; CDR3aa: CASSEWGGDYGYTF
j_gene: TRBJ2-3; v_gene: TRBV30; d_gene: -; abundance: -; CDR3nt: TGTGCCTGGAGTGTACAGGGTTTAGATACGCAGTATTTT; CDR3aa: CAWSVQGLDTQYF
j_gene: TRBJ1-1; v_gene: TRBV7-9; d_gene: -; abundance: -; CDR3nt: TGTGCCACCCACTTGGGGGCAGATCCTGAAGCTTTCTTT; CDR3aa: CATHLGADPEAFF
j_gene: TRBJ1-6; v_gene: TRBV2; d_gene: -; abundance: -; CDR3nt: TGTGCCAGCAGCCCGGGACTGGCATATTCACCCCTCCACTTT; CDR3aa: CASSPGLAYSPLHF
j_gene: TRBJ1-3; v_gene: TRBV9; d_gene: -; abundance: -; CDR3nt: TGTGCCAGCAGCGTATTAGGAGTTCCTGGAAACACCATATATTTT; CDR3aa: CASSVLGVPGNTIYF
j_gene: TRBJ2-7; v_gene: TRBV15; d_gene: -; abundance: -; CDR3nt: TGTGCCACCAGCGCCCGGGATCGCTCCGAGCAGTACTTC; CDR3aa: CATSARDRSEQYF
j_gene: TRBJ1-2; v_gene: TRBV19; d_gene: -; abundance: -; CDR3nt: TGTGCCAGTAGTGGGCAGGGATCCTATGGCTACACCTTC; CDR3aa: CASSGQGSYGYTF
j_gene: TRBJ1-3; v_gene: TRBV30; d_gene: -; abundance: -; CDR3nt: TGTGCCTGGAGTGTAAGTGGCAGAAACACCATATATTTT; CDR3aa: CAWSVSGRNTIYF
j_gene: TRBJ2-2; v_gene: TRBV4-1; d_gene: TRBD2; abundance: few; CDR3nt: TGCGCCAGCAGCCACGGACTAGCGGACACCGGGGAGCTGTTTTTT; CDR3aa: CASSHGLADTGELFF
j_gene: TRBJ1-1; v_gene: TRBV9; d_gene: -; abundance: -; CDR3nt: TGTGCCAGCACCCAGACTCACAAAGGCCAAGCTTTCTTT; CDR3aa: CASTQTHKGQAFF
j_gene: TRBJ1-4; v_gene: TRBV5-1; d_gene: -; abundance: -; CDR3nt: TGCGCCAGCAGCTTGGCATCCGGGAAGGCTAATGAAAAACTGTTTTTT; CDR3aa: CASSLASGKANEKLFF
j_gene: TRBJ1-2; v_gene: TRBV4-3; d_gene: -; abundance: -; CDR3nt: TGCGCCAGCAGCCAAGAAAGGTATGGACAGCCTACTCCTTATGGCTACACCTTC; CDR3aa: CASSQERYGQPTPYGYTF
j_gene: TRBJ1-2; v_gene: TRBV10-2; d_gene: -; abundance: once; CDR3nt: TGCGCCAGCAGTGGGACACGGGCAGGCAGTACTAACTATGGCTACACCTTC; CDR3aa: CASSGTRAGSTNYGYTF
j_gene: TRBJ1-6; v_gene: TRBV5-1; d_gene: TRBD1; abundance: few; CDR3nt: TGCGCCAGCAGCGGGACAGCTAATTCACCCCTCCACTTT; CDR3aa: CASSGTANSPLHF
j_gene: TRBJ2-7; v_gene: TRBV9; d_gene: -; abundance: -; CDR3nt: TGTGCCAGCAGCGCGGGACTCTCCTACGAGCAGTACTTC; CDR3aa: CASSAGLSYEQYF
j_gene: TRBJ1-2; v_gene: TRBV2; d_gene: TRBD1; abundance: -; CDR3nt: TGTGCCAGCAGTGAGCCCGGGACAGTTTATGGCTACACCTTC; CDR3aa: CASSEPGTVYGYTF
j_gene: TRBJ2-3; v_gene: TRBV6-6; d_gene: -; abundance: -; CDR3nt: TGTGCCAGCAGTTACTCAGACTCCTCAGATACGCAGTATTTT; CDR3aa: CASSYSDSSDTQYF
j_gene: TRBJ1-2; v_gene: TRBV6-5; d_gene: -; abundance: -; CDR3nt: TGTGCCAGCAGTGAAGGGGGGGTGCTCCGTGGCTACACCTTC; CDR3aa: CASSEGGVLRGYTF
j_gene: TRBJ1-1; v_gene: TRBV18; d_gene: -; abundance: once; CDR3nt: TGTGCCAGCTCACCCGAGGTGAACACTGAAGCTTTCTTT; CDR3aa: CASSPEVNTEAFF
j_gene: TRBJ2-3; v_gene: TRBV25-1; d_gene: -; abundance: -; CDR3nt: TGTGCCAGCAGTGAACAGGGATTAGGGGATACGCAGTATTTT; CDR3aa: CASSEQGLGDTQYF
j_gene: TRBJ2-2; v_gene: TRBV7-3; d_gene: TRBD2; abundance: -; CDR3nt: TGTGCCAGCACCCGGGGGGGGGAAACCGGGGAGCTGTTTTTT; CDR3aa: CASTRGGETGELFF
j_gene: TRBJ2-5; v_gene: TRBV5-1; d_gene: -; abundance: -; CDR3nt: TGCGCCAGCAGCCTGGCAGGGGCAGGGCAAGAGACCCAGTACTTC; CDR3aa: CASSLAGAGQETQYF
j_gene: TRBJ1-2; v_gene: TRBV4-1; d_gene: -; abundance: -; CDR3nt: TGCGCCAGCAGCCAAGGGGGGGGTCGGTATCACTATGGCTACACCTTC; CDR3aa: CASSQGGGRYHYGYTF
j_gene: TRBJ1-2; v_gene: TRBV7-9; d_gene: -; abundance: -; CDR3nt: TGTGCCAGCAGCTTATCTACCCGCTATGGCTACACCTTC; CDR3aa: CASSLSTRYGYTF
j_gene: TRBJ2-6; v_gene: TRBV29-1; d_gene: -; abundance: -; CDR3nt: TGCAGCGTTCCGAGCGTTAGGGCCAACGTCCTGACTTTC; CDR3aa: CSVPSVRANVLTF
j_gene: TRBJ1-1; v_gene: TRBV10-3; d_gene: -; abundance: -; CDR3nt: TGTGCCATCAGTGAGTCCGAGGGTAAGCCGAACACTGAAGCTTTCTTT; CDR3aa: CAISESEGKPNTEAFF
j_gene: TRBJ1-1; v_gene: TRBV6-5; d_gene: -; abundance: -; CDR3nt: TGTGCCAGCAGTTACTATCGAGGGAGGGACACTGAAGCTTTCTTT; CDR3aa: CASSYYRGRDTEAFF
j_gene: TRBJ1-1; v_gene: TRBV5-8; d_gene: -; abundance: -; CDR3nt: TGTGCCAGCAGCTTGGGGACATTAGTAAGGAACACTGAAGCTTTCTTT; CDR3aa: CASSLGTLVRNTEAFF
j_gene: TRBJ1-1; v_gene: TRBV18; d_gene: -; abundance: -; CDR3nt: TGTGCCAGCTCACCCCAGGGTTTGAGGAACACTGAAGCTTTCTTT; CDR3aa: CASSPQGLRNTEAFF
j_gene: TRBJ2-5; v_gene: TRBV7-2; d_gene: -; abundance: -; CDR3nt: TGTGCCAGCAGCCCACTAGGAGCAGGAGAGACCCAGTACTTC; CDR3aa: CASSPLGAGETQYF
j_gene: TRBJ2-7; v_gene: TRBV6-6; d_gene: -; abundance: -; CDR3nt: TGTGCCAGCAGTTACGATCCGGGACACCCCTACGAGCAGTACTTC; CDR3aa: CASSYDPGHPYEQYF
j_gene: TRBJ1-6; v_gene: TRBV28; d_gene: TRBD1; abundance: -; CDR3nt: TGTGCCAGCAGTCCGGGACAGTATAATTCACCCCTCCACTTT; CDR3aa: CASSPGQYNSPLHF
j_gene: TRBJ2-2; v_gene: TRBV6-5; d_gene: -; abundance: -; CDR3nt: TGTGCCAGCAGTTACGGTAGTGAGAACACCGGGGAGCTGTTTTTT; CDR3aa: CASSYGSENTGELFF
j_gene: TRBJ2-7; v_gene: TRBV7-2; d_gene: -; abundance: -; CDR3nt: TGTGCCAGCAGCTTAGGCAGGGCACTCTCCTACGAGCAGTACTTC; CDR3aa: CASSLGRALSYEQYF
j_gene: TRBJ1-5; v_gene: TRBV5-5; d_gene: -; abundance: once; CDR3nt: TGTGCCAGCAGCTCCGGACAGAGAGTTTACAGCAATCAGCCCCAGCATTTT; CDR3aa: CASSSGQRVYSNQPQHF
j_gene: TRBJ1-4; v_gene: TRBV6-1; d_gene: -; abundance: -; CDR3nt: TGTGCCAGCAGTGCATCGGTCTTTCTTGCAACTAATGAAAAACTGTTTTTT; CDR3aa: CASSASVFLATNEKLFF
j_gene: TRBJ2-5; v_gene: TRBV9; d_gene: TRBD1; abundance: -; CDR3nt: TGTGCCAGCAGCGTAGAGGGTAGGGGTGGACAGGGGGCGAAAGAGACCCAGTACTTC; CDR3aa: CASSVEGRGGQGAKETQYF
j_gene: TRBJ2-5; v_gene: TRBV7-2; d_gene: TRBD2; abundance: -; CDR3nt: TGTGCCAGCAGCTGGCGGGGGACCTACCAAGAGACCCAGTACTTC; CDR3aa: CASSWRGTYQETQYF
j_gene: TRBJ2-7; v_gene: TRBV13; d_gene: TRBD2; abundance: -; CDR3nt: TGTGCCAGCAGGTCCGGACTAGCGGGGACTAGCTCCTACGAGCAGTACTTC; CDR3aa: CASRSGLAGTSSYEQYF
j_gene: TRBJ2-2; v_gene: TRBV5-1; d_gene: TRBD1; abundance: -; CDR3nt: TGCGCCAGCAGCCAACGTTGGACAGGAGAAGCTCTCGGGGAGCTGTTTTTT; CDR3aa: CASSQRWTGEALGELFF
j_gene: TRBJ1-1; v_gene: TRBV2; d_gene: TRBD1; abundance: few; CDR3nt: TGTGCCAGCAGGCAACAGGGGGGCACCACTGAAGCTTTCTTT; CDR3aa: CASRQQGGTTEAFF
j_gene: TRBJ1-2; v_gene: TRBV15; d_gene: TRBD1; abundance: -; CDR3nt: TGTGCCACCAGCAGCCACCCCGGTGGGACAGGGAATGGCTACACCTTC; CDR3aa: CATSSHPGGTGNGYTF
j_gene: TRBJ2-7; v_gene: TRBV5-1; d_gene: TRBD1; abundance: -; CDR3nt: TGCGCCAGCAGCCGACAGGGCTACGAGCAGTACTTC; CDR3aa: CASSRQGYEQYF
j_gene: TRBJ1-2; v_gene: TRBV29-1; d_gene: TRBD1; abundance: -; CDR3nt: TGCAGCGTTGAAGGCGGGACAGGGAATGGCTACACCTTC; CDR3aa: CSVEGGTGNGYTF